The rows below give T cell receptor beta chains drawn from one sample of a study of spatial heterogeneity in lung cancer. Via MiXCR, TCRdb re-called the 5' RACE reads, giving one row per CDR3 protein. The repertoire consists of approximately 4,600 distinct CDR3 sequences, with around a fifth occurring once and the leading ten covering approximately 25%. Sequencing used normal lung tissue next to the tumor, obtained at surgery. Every receptor here comes from a female donor with early-stage non-small cell lung cancer. The CDR3 runs from the conserved cysteine through the conserved F or W. D genes are given only for firm matches. Where a row states a size, it is once, few, many or the class of an expanded clone; other rows omit it.

V	size	J	D	DNA	CDR3
TRBV20-1	medium-sized	TRBJ2-7	TRBD1	TGCAGTGCTGGACAGGGGATCATTAGCGAGCAGTACTTC	CSAGQGIISEQYF
TRBV20-1	few	TRBJ2-3	TRBD2	TGCAGTGCCGAACCTGGCGGGGGGGCGACAGATACGCAGTATTTT	CSAEPGGGATDTQYF
TRBV5-1	.	TRBJ2-7	.	TGCGCCAGCAAGGTGACAAGCCAAGGGGTATACGAGCAGTACTTC	CASKVTSQGVYEQYF
TRBV6-2/TRBV6-3	medium-sized	TRBJ2-7	.	TGTGCCAGCAGTACCGGGGGGCTTGACTCCTACGAGCAGTACTTC	CASSTGGLDSYEQYF
TRBV12-3/TRBV12-4	.	TRBJ1-6	TRBD1	TGTGCCAGCAGGGCTACAGGGGCTAATTCACCCCTCCACTTT	CASRATGANSPLHF
TRBV7-8	.	TRBJ1-4	.	TGTGCCAGCAGCCTAGGGGCCAGGGTCGGTGAAAAACTGTTTTTT	CASSLGARVGEKLFF
TRBV20-1	.	TRBJ2-3	TRBD2	TGCAGTGCTAGCGTAGGACTAGGAGCTCGGGCAGATACGCAGTATTTT	CSASVGLGARADTQYF
TRBV28	.	TRBJ1-2	TRBD1	TGTGCCAGCAGTTTATGGGACAGGGGGCAAGGAGGCTACACCTTC	CASSLWDRGQGGYTF
TRBV28	medium-sized	TRBJ2-3	TRBD2	TGTGCCAGCAGTTTAGAGGGACTAGCGGGAGGGCCCACCCCAGATACGCAGTATTTT	CASSLEGLAGGPTPDTQYF
TRBV9	many	TRBJ1-4	TRBD1	TGTGCCAGCAGCCCACAGGGGCGTGAAAAACTGTTTTTT	CASSPQGREKLFF
TRBV6-1	.	TRBJ2-6	.	TGTGCCAGCAGTGAACGGGGAGATGGGGCCAACGTCCTGACTTTC	CASSERGDGANVLTF
TRBV2	.	TRBJ2-5	.	TGTGCCAGCAGTAACCAGCGGCAAGAGACCCAGTACTTC	CASSNQRQETQYF
TRBV7-9	medium-sized	TRBJ2-5	.	TGTGCCAGCAGCTTAAGCAGGGGACAAGAGACCCAGTACTTC	CASSLSRGQETQYF
TRBV12-3/TRBV12-4	once	TRBJ2-7	TRBD2	TGTGCCAGCAGTCTAGCGGGGGCGCCGAGAGAGCAGTACTTC	CASSLAGAPREQYF